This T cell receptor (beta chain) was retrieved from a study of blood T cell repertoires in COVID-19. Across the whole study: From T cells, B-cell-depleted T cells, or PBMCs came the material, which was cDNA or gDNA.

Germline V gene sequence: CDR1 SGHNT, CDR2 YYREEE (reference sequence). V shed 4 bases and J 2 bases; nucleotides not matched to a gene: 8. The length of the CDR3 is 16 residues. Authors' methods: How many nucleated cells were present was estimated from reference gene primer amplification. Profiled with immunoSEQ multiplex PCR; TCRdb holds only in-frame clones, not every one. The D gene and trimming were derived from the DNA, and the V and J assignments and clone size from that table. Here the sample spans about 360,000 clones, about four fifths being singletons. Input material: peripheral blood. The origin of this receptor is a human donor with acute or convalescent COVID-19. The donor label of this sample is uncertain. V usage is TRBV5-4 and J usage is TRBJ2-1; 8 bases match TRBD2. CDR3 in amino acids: CASSPGGAGAYNEQFF. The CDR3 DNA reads TGTGCCAGCAGCCCGGGAGGGGCCGGGGCCTACAATGAGCAGTTCTTC.